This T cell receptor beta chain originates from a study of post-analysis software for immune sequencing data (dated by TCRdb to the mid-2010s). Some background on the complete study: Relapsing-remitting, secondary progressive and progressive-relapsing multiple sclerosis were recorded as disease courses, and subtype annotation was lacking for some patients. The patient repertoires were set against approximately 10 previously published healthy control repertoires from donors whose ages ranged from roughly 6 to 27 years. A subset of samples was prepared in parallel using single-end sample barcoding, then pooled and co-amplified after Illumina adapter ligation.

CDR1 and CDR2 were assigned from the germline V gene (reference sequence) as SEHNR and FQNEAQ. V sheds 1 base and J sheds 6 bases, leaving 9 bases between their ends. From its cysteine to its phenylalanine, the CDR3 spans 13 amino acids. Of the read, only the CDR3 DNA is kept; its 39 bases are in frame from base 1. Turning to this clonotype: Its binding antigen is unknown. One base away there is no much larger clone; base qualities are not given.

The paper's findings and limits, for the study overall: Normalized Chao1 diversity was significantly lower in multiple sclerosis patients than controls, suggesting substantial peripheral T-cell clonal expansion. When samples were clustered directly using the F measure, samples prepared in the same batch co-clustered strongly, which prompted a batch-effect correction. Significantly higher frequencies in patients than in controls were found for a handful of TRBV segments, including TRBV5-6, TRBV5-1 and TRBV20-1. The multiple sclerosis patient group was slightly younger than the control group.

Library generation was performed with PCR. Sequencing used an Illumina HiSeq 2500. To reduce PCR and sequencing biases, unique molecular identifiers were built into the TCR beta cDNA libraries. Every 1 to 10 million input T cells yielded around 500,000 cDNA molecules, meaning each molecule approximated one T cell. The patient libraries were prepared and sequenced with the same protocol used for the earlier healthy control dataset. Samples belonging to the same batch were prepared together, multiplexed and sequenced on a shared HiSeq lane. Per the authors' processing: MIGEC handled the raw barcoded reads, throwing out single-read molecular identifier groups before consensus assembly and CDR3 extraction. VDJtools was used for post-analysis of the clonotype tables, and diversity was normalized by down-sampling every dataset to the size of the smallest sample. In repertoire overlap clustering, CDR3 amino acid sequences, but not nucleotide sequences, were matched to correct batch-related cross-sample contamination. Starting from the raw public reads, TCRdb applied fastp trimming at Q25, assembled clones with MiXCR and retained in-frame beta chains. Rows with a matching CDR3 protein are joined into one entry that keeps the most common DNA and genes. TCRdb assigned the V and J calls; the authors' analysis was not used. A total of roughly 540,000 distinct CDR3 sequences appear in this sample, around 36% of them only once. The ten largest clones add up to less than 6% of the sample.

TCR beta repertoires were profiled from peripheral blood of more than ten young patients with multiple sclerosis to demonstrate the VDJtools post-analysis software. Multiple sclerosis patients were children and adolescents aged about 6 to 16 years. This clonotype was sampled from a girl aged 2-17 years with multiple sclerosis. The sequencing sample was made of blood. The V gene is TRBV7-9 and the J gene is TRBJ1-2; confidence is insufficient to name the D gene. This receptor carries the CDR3 CASSLGFGNGYTF. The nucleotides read TGTGCCAGCAGCTTAGGATTCGGGAATGGCTACACCTTC.